Included here is one T cell receptor (beta chain) sequence, with context. CDR3 length: 16 residues. Per germline, CDR1 SGHDN and CDR2 FVKESK. V lost 1 base, J lost 0 bases, and 2 bases stayed unmatched. The data originate from a study of shared clonotypes between healthy human individuals. Clones were sequenced by immunoSEQ multiplex PCR, and TCRdb holds only the in-frame ones, with some missing. The data contain about 230,000 clones, 60% to 80% of them seen just once; the ten biggest clones take up roughly 11%. The specimen was memory CD4+ T cells sorted from blood. The subset here: CD45RA-negative fraction. The rearrangement uses TRBV14 and TRBJ1-4, with 7 bases matching TRBD1. The clonotype comes from a man aged 25 to 40 in good health. This CDR3 reads CASSQVGTATNEKLFF. In nucleotides, the CDR3 is TGTGCCAGCAGCCAAGTGGGGACAGCAACTAATGAAAAACTGTTTTTT.